The 2 T cell receptor beta chains below were found in one sample sequenced in a study of identical twins. MiXCR was run by TCRdb on the 5' RACE reads, yielding one entry per CDR3 protein. Of about 690,000 distinct CDR3 sequences in the sample, approximately 6% were seen once. Sequenced: naive T cells sorted from blood. The receptors here all came from a man younger than 35 in good health.

There are many counts of this clonotype. The CDR3 region is CASSLAPGSQPGNEQFF. CDR3 bases: TGTGCCAGCAGCTTAGCCCCCGGGTCTCAACCGGGGAATGAGCAGTTCTTC. The genes are TRBV11-1 and TRBJ2-1; D may be TRBD2 (5 bases). The CDR3 loop spans 17 amino acids. V was trimmed by 0 bases and J by 7 bases, leaving 19 bases between them. The germline gives CDR1 SGHAT, CDR2 FQDESV (reference sequence).

Regarding this clonotype: A much larger clone lies a single base off, so this may be a read error. The genes are TRBV4-1 and TRBJ2-2; 11 bases fit TRBD2. The V segment lost 4 bases and the J segment 10 bases; nucleotides outside the gene matches: 8. Germline CDR1 and CDR2: MGHRA and YSYEKL. The CDR3 totals 15 residues. The CDR3 loop is CASSRPLAGDAELFF. For the CDR3, the DNA is TGCGCCAGCAGCCGGCCACTAGCGGGAGACGCGGAGCTGTTTTTT.